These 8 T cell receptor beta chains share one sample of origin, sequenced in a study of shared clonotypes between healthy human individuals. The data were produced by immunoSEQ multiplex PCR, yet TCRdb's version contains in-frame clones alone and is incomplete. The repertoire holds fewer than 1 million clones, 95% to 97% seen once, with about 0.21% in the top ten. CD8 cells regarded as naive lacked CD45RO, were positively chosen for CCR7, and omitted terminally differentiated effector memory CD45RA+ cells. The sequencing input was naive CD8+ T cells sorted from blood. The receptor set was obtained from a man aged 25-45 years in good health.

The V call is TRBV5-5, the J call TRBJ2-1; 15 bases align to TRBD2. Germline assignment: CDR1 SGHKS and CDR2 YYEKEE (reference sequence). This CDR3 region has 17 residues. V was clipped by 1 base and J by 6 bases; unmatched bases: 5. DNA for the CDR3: TGTGCCAGCAGCTTGCTGTGGACTAGCGGGAGGGCCAATGAGCAGTTCTTC. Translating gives CASSLLWTSGRANEQFF.

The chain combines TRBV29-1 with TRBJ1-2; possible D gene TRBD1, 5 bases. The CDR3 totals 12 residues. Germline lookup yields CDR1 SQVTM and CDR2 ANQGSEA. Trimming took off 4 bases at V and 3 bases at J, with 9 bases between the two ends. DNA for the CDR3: TGCAGCGTTGGAGACAGTGACTATGGCTACACCTTC. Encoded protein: CSVGDSDYGYTF.

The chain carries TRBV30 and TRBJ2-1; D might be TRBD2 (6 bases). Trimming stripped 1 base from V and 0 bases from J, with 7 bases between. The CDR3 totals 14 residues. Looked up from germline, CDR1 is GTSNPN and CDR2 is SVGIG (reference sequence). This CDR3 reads CAWSGRDSYNEQFF. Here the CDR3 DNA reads TGTGCCTGGAGTGGGCGGGACTCCTACAATGAGCAGTTCTTC.

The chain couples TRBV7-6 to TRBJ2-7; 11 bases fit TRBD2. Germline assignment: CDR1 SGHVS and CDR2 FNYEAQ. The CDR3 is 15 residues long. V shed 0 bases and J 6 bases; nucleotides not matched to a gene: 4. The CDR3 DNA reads TGTGCCAGCAGCTTAGCGACTAGCGGGATAAGCGAGCAGTACTTC. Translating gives CASSLATSGISEQYF.

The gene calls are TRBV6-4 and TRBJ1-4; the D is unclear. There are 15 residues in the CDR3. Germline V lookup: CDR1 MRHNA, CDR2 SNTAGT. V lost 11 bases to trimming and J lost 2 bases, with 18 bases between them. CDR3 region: CAEKEGTWTNEKLFF. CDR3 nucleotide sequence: TGTGCCGAGAAGGAGGGAACCTGGACTAATGAAAAACTGTTTTTT.

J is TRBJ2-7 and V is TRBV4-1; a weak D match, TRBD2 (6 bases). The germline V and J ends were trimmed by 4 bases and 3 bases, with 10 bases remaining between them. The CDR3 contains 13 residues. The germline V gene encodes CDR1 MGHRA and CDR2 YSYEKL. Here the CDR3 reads CASSRGAYYEQYF. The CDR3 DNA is TGCGCCAGCAGCCGCGGGGCCTACTACGAGCAGTACTTC.

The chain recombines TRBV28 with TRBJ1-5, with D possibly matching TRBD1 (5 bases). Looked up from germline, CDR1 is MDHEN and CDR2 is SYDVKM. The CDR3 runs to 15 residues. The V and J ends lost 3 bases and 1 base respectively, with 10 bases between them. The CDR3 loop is CASSLGPRSNQPQHF. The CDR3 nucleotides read TGTGCCAGCAGTTTGGGGCCTCGGAGCAATCAGCCCCAGCATTTT.

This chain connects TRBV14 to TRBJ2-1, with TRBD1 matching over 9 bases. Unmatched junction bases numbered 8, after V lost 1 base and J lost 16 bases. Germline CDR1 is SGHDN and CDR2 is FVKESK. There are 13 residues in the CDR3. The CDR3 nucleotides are TGTGCCAGCAGCCAAGTCGGAAGGACAGGGGATTTCTTC. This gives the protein CASSQVGRTGDFF.